What follows is one T cell receptor beta chain and its context. The antigen is undetermined. This sample is drawn from a study of pediatric ulcerative colitis. Overall study results and limits: Compared with controls, ulcerative colitis showed greater blood-rectum clone sharing.

The table came from immunoSEQ multiplex PCR; TCRdb's copy has only in-frame clones and leaves some out. This sample has roughly 54,000 clones; more than 75% occur once, and the top ten carry around 1.5%. The CDR3 covers 13 residues. The V and J ends lost 6 bases and 5 bases respectively, with 13 bases between them. Germline CDR1 and CDR2: MRHNA and SNTAGT. Blood was drawn at the time of colonoscopy. The sequenced material came from blood. This TCR derives from a boy under 18 who was a control in a study of pediatric ulcerative colitis. V and J are TRBV6-4 and TRBJ1-1; D is uncertain. CDR3 coding DNA: TGTGCCAGCAGAGCCGGGGTGGGAACTGAAGCTTTCTTT. Amino acids: CASRAGVGTEAFF.